This entry concerns a single T cell receptor beta chain. Germline loops: CDR1 LGHNA, CDR2 YNFKEQ. J was trimmed by 7 bases and V by 0 bases; bases with no gene match: 11. CDR3 size: 17 residues. This specimen comes from a study of shared T cell receptors in the human thymus. TCRdb keeps only in-frame clones here, not all; method: immunoSEQ multiplex PCR. The sample comprises about 540,000 clones, 78% of which are singletons, and more than 0.01% rests with the top ten. These same records also appear under a second study, on human thymus T cells. That work states: The sample donors, healthy Finnish infants, were having corrective surgery for congenital heart defects. Apparent bias marked the V and J gene usage of thymic and blood repertoires.

The clonotype was recovered from a boy less than two years old with a congenital heart defect. Sequencing input: thymocytes. This rearrangement joins TRBV4-2 to TRBJ2-7; 11 nucleotides match TRBD2. For the CDR3, the DNA is TGTGCCAGCAGCCAAGATGGCCTAGCGGGAGGTATGGGAGAGCAGTACTTC. Its translation is CASSQDGLAGGMGEQYF.